This TCR beta chain was captured by sequencing in a study of shared clonotypes between healthy human individuals. The table lists this clone with a count of one. Its specificity is not known. The germline CDR1 and CDR2 sequences are MNHEY and SMNVEV (reference sequence). This CDR3 has 13 amino acids. V dropped 6 bases and J dropped 5; count of bases not matched to a gene: 7. Notes on the study in general: Compared with memory subsets, naive subsets generally had larger estimated richness. Naive CD4 clonotype sharing across a handful of donors was around 5%.

Each subset's genomic DNA was shared equally among a number of immunoSEQ plates. Authors' data handling: ImmunoSEQ gave junction-only sequences without quality scores, so filtering differed. The method was immunoSEQ multiplex PCR; TCRdb's version includes in-frame clones alone and lacks a portion of them. V and J calls and clone size are given by that table; D and trimming were obtained from the DNA. The sample lists roughly 2 million clones, 90% to 95% seen once, with 0.13% in the top ten. The receptor was isolated from a man between 18 and 29 years old in good health. Sequencing was done on a sample of naive CD4+ T cells sorted from blood. Subset specified: CD45RA+ positively selected. V gene TRBV27 combines with J gene TRBJ2-7, with 7 bases aligning to TRBD2. CDR3 sequence (DNA): TGTGCCAGCAGGGCCGGAGGGAGGGACGAGCAGTACTTC. Residues: CASRAGGRDEQYF.